This passage covers 31 T cell receptor beta chains from one sample sequenced in a study of circulating tumor DNA in untreated peripheral T-cell lymphoma (dated by TCRdb to the early 2020s). Receptor libraries were prepared by the immunoSEQ multiplex PCR assay. Drawn from immuneACCESS, this table holds only the in-frame rearrangements with V and J called that TCRdb kept. Clones are partly lost; checked studies trace under half to an unresolved V gene and leave the rest unexplained. The sample includes 1,300 or so clones, with 69% observed a single time. Around 15% of the sample is taken by the ten largest. The material sequenced was cell-free DNA from blood serum. These receptors all stem from a human donor with peripheral T-cell lymphoma.

The table lists this clone with a count of one. The chain is built from TRBV19 and TRBJ2-3; D perhaps matches TRBD1 (5 bases). Germline CDR1 reads LNHDA; CDR2 reads SQIVND (reference sequence). The CDR3 is made up of 12 amino acids. V was pared by 2 bases and J by 11 bases, with 11 bases between. For the CDR3, the DNA is TGTGCCAGTAGTATAAAGGCCAGGGAGCAGTATTTT. As protein: CASSIKAREQYF.

The V and J genes are TRBV9 and TRBJ1-1; D may be TRBD1 (6 bases). V was clipped by 2 bases and J by 4 bases, with 21 bases between them. The CDR3 has 17 residues. CDR1 is SGDLS, CDR2 YYNGEE, per germline. CDR3 loop: CASSVFRDITYSTEAFF. For the CDR3, the DNA is TGTGCCAGCAGCGTCTTCCGGGACATCACCTACTCCACTGAAGCTTTCTTT.

CDR3 in amino acids: CASSQGSWRRPGEGYTF. The CDR3 bases are TGCGCCAGCAGCCAAGGAAGTTGGCGTCGACCCGGGGAAGGCTACACCTTC. V is TRBV4-1 and J is TRBJ1-2; no clear D. CDR1 and CDR2 from the germline V gene are MGHRA and YSYEKL. V lost 1 base and J 8 bases, leaving 23 bases between the germline ends. There are 17 residues in the CDR3.

The V call is TRBV7-3, the J call TRBJ1-5; unclear D gene. The V end lost 5 bases, the J end lost 0 bases, and 8 bases lay between the germline ends. Germline CDR1 reads SGHTA; CDR2 reads FQGTGA. The CDR3 spans 14 residues. CDR3 residues: CASSPPDSNQPQHF. The CDR3 region has the DNA TGTGCCAGCAGCCCCCCTGATAGCAATCAGCCCCAGCATTTT.

The V call is TRBV7-9, the J call TRBJ2-7; D gene unclear. Trimming took 5 bases from V and 0 from J, leaving 8 bases between them. The CDR3 sequence is 13 residues long. The germline gives CDR1 SEHNR, CDR2 FQNEAQ (reference sequence). The CDR3 nucleotides read TGTGCCAGCAGCCCTGGGATCTCCTACGAGCAGTACTTC. Protein: CASSPGISYEQYF.

The gene calls are TRBV9 and TRBJ2-3, with D perhaps matching TRBD2 (6 bases). With 2 bases removed from V and 5 bases from J, the gap between germline ends came to 12 bases. The CDR3 covers 14 residues. CDR1 SGDLS and CDR2 YYNGEE come from the germline V gene. The CDR3 is CASSVAGRGDTQYF. The CDR3 DNA follows: TGTGCCAGCAGCGTGGCGGGGCGGGGAGATACGCAGTATTTT.

J is TRBJ1-5 and V is TRBV5-1; 7 bases align to TRBD1. The germline CDR1 and CDR2 sequences are SGHRS and YFSETQ. The CDR3 length is 15 residues. After removal of 1 base from V and 5 bases from J, the junction contained 6 bases not matched to a gene. The CDR3, as DNA: TGCGCCAGCAGCTTGACAGGGGAAAACTATCAGCCCCAGCATTTT. It specifies CASSLTGENYQPQHF.

The chain joins TRBV5-1 to TRBJ1-1; D is unresolved. The CDR3 is 14 amino acids. CDR1 and CDR2 (germline): SGHRS, YFSETQ. V was clipped by 4 bases and J by 3 bases, with 13 bases between them. CDR3 loop: CASSILTKDTEAFF. In DNA form, the CDR3 reads TGCGCCAGCAGCATACTGACCAAGGACACTGAAGCTTTCTTT.

The rearrangement links TRBV5-1 to TRBJ2-5, with D perhaps matching TRBD2 (5 bases). The CDR3 has 13 residues. Trimming stripped 3 bases from V and 0 bases from J, with 6 bases between. Per the germline V gene, CDR1 is SGHRS and CDR2 is YFSETQ. CDR3 DNA: TGCGCCAGCAGCTCGGGGTACCAAGAGACCCAGTACTTC. Translation: CASSSGYQETQYF.

The chain joins TRBV18 to TRBJ2-1; 7 nucleotides agree with TRBD1. Germline V lookup: CDR1 KGHSH, CDR2 LQKENI. The V segment lost 5 bases and the J segment 3 bases; nucleotides outside the gene matches: 4. CDR3 length: 14 residues. CDR3 bases: TGTGCCAGCTCAAGGACAGGTTACTACAATGAGCAGTTCTTC. It encodes CASSRTGYYNEQFF.

This sequence joins TRBV6-6 and TRBJ1-6; D is unclear. The CDR3 loop spans 15 amino acids. With 6 bases removed from V and 5 bases from J, the gap between germline ends came to 14 bases. Germline CDR1 and CDR2: MNHNY and SVGAGI (reference sequence). CDR3 region: CASRSGGGNNSPLHF. CDR3 nucleotide sequence: TGTGCCAGCAGATCCGGTGGAGGAAATAATTCACCCCTCCACTTT.

V and J are TRBV28 and TRBJ2-4, with D possibly being TRBD2 (6 bases). CDR3 size: 12 residues. V shed 8 bases and J shed 7 bases, with 12 bases lying between them. CDR1 MDHEN and CDR2 SYDVKM come from the germline V gene. In DNA form, the CDR3 reads TGTGCCAGCTCGGGAGTGAGGAACATTCAGTACTTC. Residues: CASSGVRNIQYF.

This clone has more than one count but fewer than ten. The chain employs TRBV5-1 and TRBJ2-7; 10 bases are a match to TRBD1. The CDR3 is made up of 16 amino acids. J gave up 3 bases and V 3 bases, and 9 bases lay outside the gene matches. Germline V gene sequence: CDR1 SGHRS, CDR2 YFSETQ. This chain's CDR3 is CASSYRDRGLFYEQYF. CDR3 coding DNA: TGCGCCAGCAGCTACCGGGACAGGGGTCTCTTCTACGAGCAGTACTTC.

V and J are TRBV30 and TRBJ1-1; D is undetermined. This CDR3 comprises 12 residues. Germline-derived CDR1 and CDR2 are GTSNPN and SVGIG (reference sequence). Between the trimmed V and J ends, which lost 2 bases and 0 bases, there was a span of 4 bases. CDR3 sequence (DNA): TGTGCCTGGAGTTTCGTGAACACTGAAGCTTTCTTT. As protein: CAWSFVNTEAFF.

The CDR3 DNA reads TGCGCCAGCAGCCAAGAATCTGGGAGCGGGACTGAGCAGTTCTTC. It is translated as CASSQESGSGTEQFF. The chain joins TRBV4-1 to TRBJ2-1; TRBD2 matches 7 bases. Losses at the gene ends were 0 bases for V and 9 bases for J; bases not matched to a gene: 8. Germline values: CDR1 MGHRA, CDR2 YSYEKL. The CDR3 contains 15 residues.

This chain uses TRBV2 with TRBJ1-5; no clear D gene. The V gene's germline CDR1 is SNHLY and CDR2 FYNNEI. Trimming cost V 10 bases and J 3 bases, with 13 bases left between them. The CDR3 is made up of 13 amino acids. The CDR3 is CATALGINQPQHF. The DNA of the CDR3 is TGTGCCACCGCCTTGGGGATCAATCAGCCCCAGCATTTT.

The V gene is TRBV10-1, the J gene TRBJ2-3, with D uncertain. Trimming took 4 bases from V and 2 from J, leaving 13 bases between them. The CDR3 contains 15 residues. CDR1 is WNHNN, CDR2 SYGVQD, per germline (reference sequence). In nucleotides, the CDR3 is TGCGCCAGCAGTGGCCCCCGGATGTTCACAGATACGCAGTATTTT. Protein: CASSGPRMFTDTQYF.

This clone is labeled as large (0.1 to 1%). The J gene is TRBJ1-2, the V gene TRBV30, with D possibly matching TRBD1 (5 bases). Germline lookup yields CDR1 GTSNPN and CDR2 SVGIG (reference sequence). This CDR3 is 13 amino acids long. V was clipped by 1 base and J by 5 bases, with 11 bases between them. The CDR3 DNA reads TGTGCCTGGAGTGGTTACAGGTCTTATGGCTACACCTTC. This gives the protein CAWSGYRSYGYTF.

The chain carries TRBV15 and TRBJ2-1, with TRBD1 as a possible D gene (6 bases). With 4 bases removed from V and 4 bases from J, the gap between germline ends came to 14 bases. The CDR3 runs to 15 residues. CDR1 is LNHNV, CDR2 YYDKDF, per germline (reference sequence). The CDR3 loop is CATSMSGAQYNEQFF. The DNA for the CDR3 is TGTGCCACCAGCATGTCAGGGGCGCAGTACAATGAGCAGTTCTTC.

V usage is TRBV6-6 and J usage is TRBJ2-1, with 15 bases fitting TRBD2. The CDR3 covers 15 residues. V lost 2 bases to trimming and J lost 8 bases; unmatched junction nucleotides: 1. Germline CDR1 reads MNHNY; CDR2 reads SVGAGI (reference sequence). CDR3 DNA: TGTGCCAGCAGTTACAGGACTAGCGGGGGGGATGAGCAGTTCTTC. Amino acid sequence: CASSYRTSGGDEQFF.

V is TRBV4-2 and J is TRBJ2-7; no reliable D call. Germline V gives CDR1 LGHNA, CDR2 YNFKEQ. V was cut by 0 bases and J by 2 bases, with 11 bases left in between. This CDR3 region has 15 residues. CDR3 bases: TGTGCCAGCAGCCAAGATTCGCTGGGAACCTACGAGCAGTACTTC. This gives the protein CASSQDSLGTYEQYF.

V usage is TRBV5-4 and J usage is TRBJ2-7; D perhaps matches TRBD1 (6 bases). The CDR3 loop spans 18 amino acids. Trimming took 2 bases from V and 4 from J, leaving 25 bases between them. From germline, CDR1 is SGHNT and CDR2 YYREEE (reference sequence). The CDR3 is CASSFLGGAGARFYEQYF. Here the CDR3 DNA reads TGTGCCAGCAGCTTCTTGGGTGGCGCAGGGGCAAGGTTTTACGAGCAGTACTTC. Looking up the rest from reference TRBV5-4 and TRBJ2-7 gives the full variable domain: ETGVTQSPTHLIKTRGQQVTLRCSSQSGHNTVSWYQQALGQGPQFIFQYYREEENGRGNFPPRFSGLQFPNYSSELNVNALELDDSALYLCASSFLGGAGARFYEQYFGPGTRLTVT.

The DNA for the CDR3 is TGCGCCAGCAGCCAAGGGGCCGGGAGAGGCGCCAAAAACATTCAGTACTTC. It encodes CASSQGAGRGAKNIQYF. The chain recombines TRBV4-1 with TRBJ2-4; tentative D call: TRBD2 (6 bases). Germline assignment: CDR1 MGHRA and CDR2 YSYEKL. Trimming stripped 1 base from V and 1 base from J, with 14 bases between. The CDR3 contains 17 residues.

This clone is termed large. V gene TRBV4-1 combines with J gene TRBJ1-6; the match to TRBD1 covers 9 bases. CDR3 length equals 14 residues. With V trimmed by 4 bases and J by 8 bases, 3 bases remained unmatched. The germline CDR1 and CDR2 sequences are MGHRA and YSYEKL. The CDR3 protein is CASSPDRGYSPLHF. In nucleotides, the CDR3 is TGCGCCAGCAGCCCTGACAGGGGGTATTCACCCCTCCACTTT.

This chain joins TRBV11-2 and TRBJ2-1; TRBD2 matches 7 bases. The CDR3 has 17 amino acids. After removal of 4 bases from V and 0 bases from J, the junction contained 9 bases not matched to a gene. Germline lookup yields CDR1 SGHAT and CDR2 FQNNGV. CDR3 sequence: CASSSSSGLSSYNEQFF. CDR3 DNA: TGTGCCAGCAGCTCCTCTAGCGGACTAAGCTCCTACAATGAGCAGTTCTTC.

This chain joins TRBV6-6 and TRBJ2-2, with 8 positions matching TRBD1. CDR3 length: 14 residues. CDR1 is MNHNY and CDR2 is SVGAGI in the germline V gene (reference sequence). The V segment lost 8 bases and the J segment 6 bases; nucleotides outside the gene matches: 8. The CDR3 DNA is TGTGCCAGCGCCCGGACAGGGATGGCCGGGGAGCTGTTTTTT. As protein: CASARTGMAGELFF.

This sequence joins TRBV10-3 and TRBJ2-3, with D possibly being TRBD1 (6 bases). CDR3 length equals 17 residues. Trimming took off 3 bases at V and 4 bases at J, with 20 bases between the two ends. The germline V gene has CDR1 ENHRY and CDR2 SYGVKD. CDR3 bases: TGTGCCATCAGTGAACGGAGCGGCGGAGAGGGGGCAGATACGCAGTATTTT. It codes for CAISERSGGEGADTQYF.

The chain joins TRBV19 to TRBJ1-6; the D is unclear. The CDR3 has 16 residues. The V end was cut by 1 base, the J end by 2 bases, with 9 bases between. Per germline, CDR1 LNHDA and CDR2 SQIVND (reference sequence). The CDR3 DNA sequence: TGTGCCAGTAGTATAGGGCGGGCCGCCTATAATTCACCCCTCCACTTT. Its protein product is CASSIGRAAYNSPLHF.

V gene TRBV27 combines with J gene TRBJ2-7; D is perhaps TRBD1 (5 bases). The germline V gene encodes CDR1 MNHEY and CDR2 SMNVEV (reference sequence). The CDR3 is 14 residues long. Trimming took off 5 bases at V and 4 bases at J, with 15 bases between the two ends. CDR3 nucleotides: TGTGCCAGCAGTCCAGGGATACTATCATACGAGCAGTACTTC. Its translation is CASSPGILSYEQYF.

V usage is TRBV4-1 and J usage is TRBJ2-7; D may be TRBD1 or TRBD2 (5 bases each). The CDR3 length is 15 residues. Trimming removed 2 bases from V and 5 bases from J, with 16 bases in between. Germline CDR1 is MGHRA and CDR2 is YSYEKL. The CDR3 is CASSQFIELGDEQYF. CDR3 in DNA: TGCGCCAGCAGCCAATTCATTGAGTTGGGGGACGAGCAGTACTTC.

The rearrangement links TRBV27 to TRBJ1-2; 7 bases are a match to TRBD1. V trimming: 5 bases; J trimming: 7 bases; junction bases outside the gene matches: 10. Germline V gene data show CDR1 as MNHEY and CDR2 as SMNVEV (reference sequence). The CDR3 is 14 amino acids. CDR3 nucleotides: TGTGCCAGCAGTCCAATTCAGGGGGATGGTGGCTACACCTTC. Its translation: CASSPIQGDGGYTF.